This entry describes one T cell receptor (beta chain). Its antigen is not known. The data were obtained in a study of post-analysis software for immune sequencing data. Prepared TCR beta cDNA libraries contained unique molecular identifiers. TCRdb called the PCR reads again in MiXCR, with one record for every CDR3 protein. The data contain around 770,000 distinct CDR3 sequences, about half of them singletons. V dropped 6 bases and J dropped 0; count of bases not matched to a gene: 12. The CDR3 consists of 19 residues. Study-wide points: Compared against controls, patients with multiple sclerosis displayed significantly lower normalized Chao1 diversity. Roughly five TRBV segments were more frequent in patients than controls; TRBV5-6, TRBV5-1 and TRBV20-1 belonged to this group.

This receptor was identified in a girl aged 5-17 years with multiple sclerosis. The chain links TRBV12-3 or TRBV12-4 to TRBJ2-1; 12 positions agree with TRBD1. The sequenced material came from blood. The CDR3 sequence: CASRPGTGGEKSSYNEQFF. The DNA of the CDR3 is TGTGCCAGCAGGCCCGGGACAGGGGGCGAAAAAAGCTCCTACAATGAGCAGTTCTTC.